This T cell receptor beta chain originates from a study of blood T cell repertoires in COVID-19 (TCRdb year 2020). A note on the overall study: Samples from collaborators originated in the United States, Italy and Spain and spanned both the acute and convalescent phases of COVID-19. Subjects who had been exposed to COVID-19, were actively infected with it, or had recovered from it provided the deeply sampled blood TCRbeta repertoires that made up the dataset. The samples were drawn from two sources: the first 160 participants of the ongoing ImmuneRACE study, and over 950 subjects contributed by 6 global collaborators. Where available, HLA class I and class II types were taken from metadata supplied by the sample provider and were not determined by assay-based typing. The repertoires were released in a freely available public database intended as a resource for research on the immune response to SARS-CoV-2. The material from the prospective study consisted of cDNA or gDNA derived from T cells, B-cell-depleted T cells, or PBMCs. A de-identified subject ID, COVID-19 status, age in years and sex were almost always included in the sample metadata.

In this sample, this clone turned up once. The antigen it recognizes is unknown. Per-base qualities were not stored, and no clone one base away is much larger. The immunoSEQ Assay, a bias-controlled multiplex PCR, was used to amplify TCRbeta CDR3 regions from genomic DNA. The study's processing was this. Nucleated cell counts per sample were estimated from amplification of reference gene primers within the assay. To quantify the absolute abundance of each unique TCRbeta CDR3 rearrangement, sequence reads were collapsed and filtered. Productive Simpson clonality was computed per sample as the square root of Simpson's diversity index over productive rearrangements. Not all clones reach the TCRdb copy of this immuneACCESS table, which keeps in-frame sequences only. Checked studies attribute under half of the gap to unresolved V genes and leave the rest unexplained. That table supplies the V and J calls and clone size; D and trimming were determined from the DNA. The sample yields approximately 260,000 clones; approximately 83% were counted once. 3.4% of the sample goes to the ten largest clones.

General conclusions and limits of the study: The quantity of clinical and demographic metadata differed by source and by participant and was supplied without curation.

V is pared back by 6 bases and J by 5 bases, with 19 bases lying between the germline termini. In the germline V gene, CDR1 corresponds to SNHLY and CDR2 to FYNNEI. The CDR3, cysteine through phenylalanine, is 15 amino acids long. Only CDR3 DNA remains: 45 bases, in frame from the first base. Enrolling through a virtual design, the prospective study's participants ranged in age from roughly 18 to 100 years and lived across some 22 United States geographic areas. Cohort assignment in the prospective study relied on participant-reported clinical history from a screening survey and a study questionnaire. ImmuneRACE Cohort 3 recovered participants were defined by two consecutive negative NP/OP PCR tests, healthcare professional clearance, or symptom resolution. In the prospective study, mobile phlebotomists collected whole blood, serum and a nasopharyngeal or oropharyngeal swab from each participant. Over a roughly 2-month period, participants in the prospective study had the option of providing additional blood draws and questionnaires. Prospective study blood samples were shipped either frozen or at room temperature before DNA extraction.

Sequenced: PBMCs or T cells enriched from blood (not recorded which). The rearranged segments are TRBV2 and TRBJ2-5; the D gene is possibly TRBD2, with 6 bases matching. The source is a man aged 50 to 59 who had recovered from COVID-19. The sequence in DNA is TGTGCCAGCAGCTTCGGACTACGGGGGAGGGAGACCCAGTACTTC. It is translated as CASSFGLRGRETQYF.